The entry below describes one TCR beta chain. Only in-frame clones appear in the TCRdb table, and some are missing; sequencing was by immunoSEQ multiplex PCR. The table includes 15,000 to 20,000 clones, more than 65% detected once. This entry is derived from a study of sequential checkpoint blockade in melanoma. Study summary: Randomization was 1:1 between first-line nivolumab→ipilimumab and ipilimumab→nivolumab.

Documented treatment: randomized to nivolumab then ipilimumab (arm A) or the reverse (arm B). PBMC sorting kept live CD3+CD8+ cells without CD19 or CD56. The source of this sequence is a human donor with melanoma. This specimen consisted of CD8+ T cells sorted from blood (inferred from file names), obtained from a patient given nivolumab and ipilimumab in sequence.

CDR3 amino acids: CASSFLDRPYEQYF. The CDR3 bases are TGTGCCAGCAGCTTTCTCGACAGACCCTACGAGCAGTACTTC. This chain joins TRBV7-9 and TRBJ2-7; weak D call: TRBD1 (5 bases). The CDR3 has 14 amino acids. The germline V gene has CDR1 SEHNR and CDR2 FQNEAQ (reference sequence). V lost 3 bases, J lost 2 bases, and 11 bases lay in between.